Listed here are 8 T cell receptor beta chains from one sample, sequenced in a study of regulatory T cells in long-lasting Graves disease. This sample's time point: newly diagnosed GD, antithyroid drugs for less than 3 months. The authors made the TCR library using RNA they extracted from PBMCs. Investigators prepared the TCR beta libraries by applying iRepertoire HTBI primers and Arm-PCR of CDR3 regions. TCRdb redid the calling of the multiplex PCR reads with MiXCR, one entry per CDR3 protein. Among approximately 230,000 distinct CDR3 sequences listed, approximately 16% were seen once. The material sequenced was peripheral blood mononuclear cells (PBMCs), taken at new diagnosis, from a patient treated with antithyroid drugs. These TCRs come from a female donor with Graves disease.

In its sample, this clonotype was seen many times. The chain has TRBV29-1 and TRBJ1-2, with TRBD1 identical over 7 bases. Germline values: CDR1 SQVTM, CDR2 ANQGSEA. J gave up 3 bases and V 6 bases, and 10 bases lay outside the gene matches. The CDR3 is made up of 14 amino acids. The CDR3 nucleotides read TGCAGCGTCTTCGGGGGGGACAGCTACTATGGCTACACCTTC. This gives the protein CSVFGGDSYYGYTF.

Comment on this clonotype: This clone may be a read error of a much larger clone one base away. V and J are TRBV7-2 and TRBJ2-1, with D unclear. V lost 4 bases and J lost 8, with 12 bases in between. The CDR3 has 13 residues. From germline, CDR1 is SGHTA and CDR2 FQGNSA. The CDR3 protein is CASSYKSPDEQFF. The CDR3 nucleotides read TGTGCCAGCAGCTACAAAAGCCCGGATGAGCAGTTCTTC.

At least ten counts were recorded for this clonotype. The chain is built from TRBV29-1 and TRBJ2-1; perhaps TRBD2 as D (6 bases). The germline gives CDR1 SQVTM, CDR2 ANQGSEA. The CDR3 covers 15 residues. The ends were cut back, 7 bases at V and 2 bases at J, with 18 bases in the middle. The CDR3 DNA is TGCAGCGCTACCTATAGCGGTAATCCCTACAATGAGCAGTTCTTC. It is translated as CSATYSGNPYNEQFF.

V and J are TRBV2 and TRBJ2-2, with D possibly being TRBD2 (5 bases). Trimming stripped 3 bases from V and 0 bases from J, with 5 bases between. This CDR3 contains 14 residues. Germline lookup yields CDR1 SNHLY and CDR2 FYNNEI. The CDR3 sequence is CASSDSANTGELFF. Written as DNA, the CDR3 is TGTGCCAGCAGTGATAGCGCGAACACCGGGGAGCTGTTTTTT.

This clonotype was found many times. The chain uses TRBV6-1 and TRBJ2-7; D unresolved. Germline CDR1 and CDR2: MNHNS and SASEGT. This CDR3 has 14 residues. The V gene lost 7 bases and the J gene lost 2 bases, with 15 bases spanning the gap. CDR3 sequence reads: CASTSMQVTYEQYF. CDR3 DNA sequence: TGTGCCAGCACCTCGATGCAGGTTACCTACGAGCAGTACTTC.

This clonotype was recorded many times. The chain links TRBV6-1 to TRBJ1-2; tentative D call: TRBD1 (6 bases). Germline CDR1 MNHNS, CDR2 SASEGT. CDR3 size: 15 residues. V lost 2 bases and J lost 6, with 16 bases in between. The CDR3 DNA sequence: TGTGCCAGCAGTGAAAACGGGGGCGCGGGTAATGGCTACACCTTC. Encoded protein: CASSENGGAGNGYTF.

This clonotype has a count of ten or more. In DNA form, the CDR3 reads TGTGCCAGCAGCCTAACAGGGTCGGGTGACGAGCAGTACTTC. Its protein product is CASSLTGSGDEQYF. This rearrangement joins TRBV3-1 to TRBJ2-7; maybe TRBD1 (6 bases). The CDR3 runs 14 residues. V was cut by 4 bases and J by 5 bases, with 15 bases left in between. Germline V gene sequence: CDR1 LGHDT, CDR2 YNNKEL (reference sequence).

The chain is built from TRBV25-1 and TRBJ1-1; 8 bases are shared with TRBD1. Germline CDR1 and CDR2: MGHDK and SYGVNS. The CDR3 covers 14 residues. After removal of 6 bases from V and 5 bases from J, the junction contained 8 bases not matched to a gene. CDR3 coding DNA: TGTGCCAGCAGCTCAGGACAGGGTTGGACTGAAGCTTTCTTT. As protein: CASSSGQGWTEAFF.